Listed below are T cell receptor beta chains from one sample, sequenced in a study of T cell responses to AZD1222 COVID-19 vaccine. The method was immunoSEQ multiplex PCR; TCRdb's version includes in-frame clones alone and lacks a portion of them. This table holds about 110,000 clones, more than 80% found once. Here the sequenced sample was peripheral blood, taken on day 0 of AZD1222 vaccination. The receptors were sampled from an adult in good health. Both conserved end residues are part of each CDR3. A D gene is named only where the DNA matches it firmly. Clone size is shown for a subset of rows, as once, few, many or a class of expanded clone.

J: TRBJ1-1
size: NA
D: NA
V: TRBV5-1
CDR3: CASSKGEKTEAFF

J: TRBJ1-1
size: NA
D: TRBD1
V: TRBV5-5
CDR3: CASSLGTALTFF

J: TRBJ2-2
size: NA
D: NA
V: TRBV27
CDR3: CASSLRLNTGELFF

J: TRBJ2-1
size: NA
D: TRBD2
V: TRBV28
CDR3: CASSSSFGLAGGSIYNEQFF

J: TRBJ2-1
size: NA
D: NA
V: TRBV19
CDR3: CASSAQLAPYNEQFF

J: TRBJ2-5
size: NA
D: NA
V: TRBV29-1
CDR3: CSAEEGVETQYF

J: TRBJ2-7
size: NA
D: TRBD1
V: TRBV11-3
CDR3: CASSGGQGYEQYF

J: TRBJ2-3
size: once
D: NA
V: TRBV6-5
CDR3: CASSGQDSYTQYF

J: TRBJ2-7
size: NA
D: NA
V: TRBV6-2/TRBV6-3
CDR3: CASSTGPTQQYF

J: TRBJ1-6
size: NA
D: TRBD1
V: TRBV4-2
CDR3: CASSIRTGWLANSPLHF

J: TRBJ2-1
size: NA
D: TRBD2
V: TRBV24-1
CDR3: CATSDSISGSYNEQFF

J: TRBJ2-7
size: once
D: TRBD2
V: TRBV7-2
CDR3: CASSPGLAGEYVTYEQYF

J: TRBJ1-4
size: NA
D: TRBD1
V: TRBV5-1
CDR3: CASSLAQTGVFEKLFF

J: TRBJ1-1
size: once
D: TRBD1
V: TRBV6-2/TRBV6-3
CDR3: CASSGPDREIGGTEAFF

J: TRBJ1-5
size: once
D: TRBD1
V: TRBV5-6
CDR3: CASSLDRGDQPQHF

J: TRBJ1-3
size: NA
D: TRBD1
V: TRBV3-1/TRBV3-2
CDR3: CASSQPTGSGNTIYF

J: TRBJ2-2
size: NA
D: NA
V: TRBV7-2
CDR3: CASSLVFGLGGGTGELFF

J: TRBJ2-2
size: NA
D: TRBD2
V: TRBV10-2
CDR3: CASTTSGANTGELFF

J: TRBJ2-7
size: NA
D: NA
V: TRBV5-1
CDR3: CASSPRQGGRSYEQYF

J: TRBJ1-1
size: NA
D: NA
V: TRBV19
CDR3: CASSMVRSAFF

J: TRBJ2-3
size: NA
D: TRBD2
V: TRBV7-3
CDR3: CASSPGLGGTDTQYF

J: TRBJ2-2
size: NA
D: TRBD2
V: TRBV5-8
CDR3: CASSLLRTSGITGELFF

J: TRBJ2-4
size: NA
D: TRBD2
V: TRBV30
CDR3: CAWRVAGGAIQYF

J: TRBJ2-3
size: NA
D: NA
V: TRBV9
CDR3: CASSVGGYADTQYF

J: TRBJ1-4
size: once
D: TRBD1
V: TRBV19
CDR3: CASSHWDSNEKLFF

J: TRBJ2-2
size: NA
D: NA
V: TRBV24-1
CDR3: CATSDFLGGGTGELFF

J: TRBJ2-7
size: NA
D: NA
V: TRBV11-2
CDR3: CASSSNYEQYF

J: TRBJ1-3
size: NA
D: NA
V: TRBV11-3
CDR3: CASSRTANSGNTIYF

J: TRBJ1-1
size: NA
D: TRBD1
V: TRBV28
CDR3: CASSPRGQGGNTEAFF